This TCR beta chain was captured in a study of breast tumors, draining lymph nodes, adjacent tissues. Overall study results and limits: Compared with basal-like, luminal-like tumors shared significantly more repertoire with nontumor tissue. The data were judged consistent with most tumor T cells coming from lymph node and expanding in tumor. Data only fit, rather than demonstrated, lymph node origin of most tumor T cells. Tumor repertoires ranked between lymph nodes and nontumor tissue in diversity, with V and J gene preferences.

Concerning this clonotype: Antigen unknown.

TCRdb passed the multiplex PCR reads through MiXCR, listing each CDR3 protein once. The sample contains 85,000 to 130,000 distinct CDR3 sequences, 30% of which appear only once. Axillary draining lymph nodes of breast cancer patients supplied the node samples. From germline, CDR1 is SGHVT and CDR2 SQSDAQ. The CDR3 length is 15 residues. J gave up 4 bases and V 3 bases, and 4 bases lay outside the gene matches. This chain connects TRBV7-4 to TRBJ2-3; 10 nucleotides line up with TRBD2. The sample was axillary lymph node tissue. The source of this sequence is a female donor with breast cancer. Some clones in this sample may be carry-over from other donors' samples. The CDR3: CASSFASGSPDTQYF. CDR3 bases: TGTGCCAGCAGCTTTGCTAGCGGGAGCCCAGATACGCAGTATTTT.